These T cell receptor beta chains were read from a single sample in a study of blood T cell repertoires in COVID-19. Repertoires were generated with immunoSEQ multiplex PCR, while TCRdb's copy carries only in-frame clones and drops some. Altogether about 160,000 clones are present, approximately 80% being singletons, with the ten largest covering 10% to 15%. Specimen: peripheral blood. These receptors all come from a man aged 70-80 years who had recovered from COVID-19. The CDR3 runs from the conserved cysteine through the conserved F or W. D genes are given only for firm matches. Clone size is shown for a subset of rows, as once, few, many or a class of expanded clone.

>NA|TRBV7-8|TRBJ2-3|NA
TGTGCCAGCAGCCCGAACGGGATCACAGATACGCAGTATTTT
CASSPNGITDTQYF
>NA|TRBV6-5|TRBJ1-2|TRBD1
TGTGCCAGCAGTTGGGACAGAAGATCCTATGGCTACACCTTC
CASSWDRRSYGYTF
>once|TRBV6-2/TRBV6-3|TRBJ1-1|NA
TGTGCCAGCAGTTACTTGGCGAACACTGAAGCTTTCTTT
CASSYLANTEAFF
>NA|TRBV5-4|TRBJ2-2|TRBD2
TGTGCCAGCAGCTTGTGGGGGACTAGCGGAAACACCGGGGAGCTGTTTTTT
CASSLWGTSGNTGELFF
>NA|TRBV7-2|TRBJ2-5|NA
TGTGCCAGCAGCTTCGGGACTTGGGAGACCCAGTACTTC
CASSFGTWETQYF
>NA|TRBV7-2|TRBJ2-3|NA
TGTGCCAGCAGCTTAGCGTCCTCAGATACGCAGTATTTT
CASSLASSDTQYF
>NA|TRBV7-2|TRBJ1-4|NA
TGTGCCAGCAGTCTACTGGAGGGCGGGAAACTGTTTTTT
CASSLLEGGKLFF
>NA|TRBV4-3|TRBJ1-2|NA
TGCGCCAGCAGCCAGCCCGACAGGCCTAACTATGGCTACACCTTC
CASSQPDRPNYGYTF
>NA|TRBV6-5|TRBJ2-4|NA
TGTGCCAGCAGCATAACAGGGTCCAAAAACATTCAGTACTTC
CASSITGSKNIQYF
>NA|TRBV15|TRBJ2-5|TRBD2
TGTGCCACCAGCAGAGATAGGGCTAGCGGGGGAGTAAGGACCCAGTACTTC
CATSRDRASGGVRTQYF
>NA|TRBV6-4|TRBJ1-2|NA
TGTGCCAGCAGTGCACAGGGTAGCTATGGCTACACCTTC
CASSAQGSYGYTF
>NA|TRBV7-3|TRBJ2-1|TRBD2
TGTGCCAGCAGCCCGAGGACGGGAGGCTCTGGCAATGAGCAGTTCTTC
CASSPRTGGSGNEQFF
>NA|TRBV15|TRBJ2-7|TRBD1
TGTGCCACCAGCAGAGATGCGAGGGGGCAGGGGGCATACGAGCAGTACTTC
CATSRDARGQGAYEQYF
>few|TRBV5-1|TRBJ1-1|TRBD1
TGCGCCAGCAGCAAGGACAGGGGAAACATGAACACTGAAGCTTTCTTT
CASSKDRGNMNTEAFF
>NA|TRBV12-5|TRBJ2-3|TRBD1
TGTGCTAGTGGAAAGGGACAGGGAGCGACTACCACAGATACGCAGTATTTT
CASGKGQGATTTDTQYF
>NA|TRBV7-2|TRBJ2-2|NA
TGTGCCAGCAGCCCCCATTATACGGGCGGGGAGCTGTTTTTT
CASSPHYTGGELFF
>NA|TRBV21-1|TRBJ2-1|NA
TGTGCCAGCAGCAAAGGGGACACCCGGCCCTACAATGAGCAGTTCTTC
CASSKGDTRPYNEQFF
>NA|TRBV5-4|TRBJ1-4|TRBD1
TGTGCCAGCAGCTCGGGACAGGGGGCGGGTAGTGAAAAACTGTTTTTT
CASSSGQGAGSEKLFF
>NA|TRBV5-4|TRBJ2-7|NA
TGTGCCAGCAGCTTGATAACGGGAGTGACGTCCTACGAGCAGTACTTC
CASSLITGVTSYEQYF
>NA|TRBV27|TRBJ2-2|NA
TGTGCCAGCAGTTTTCTAGACCCGAACACCGGGGAGCTGTTTTTT
CASSFLDPNTGELFF
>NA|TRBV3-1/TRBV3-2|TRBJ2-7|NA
TGTGCCAGCAGCCAAGAAGGTAGCGGAAGTTACGAGCAGTACTTC
CASSQEGSGSYEQYF
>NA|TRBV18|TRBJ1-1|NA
TGTGCCAGCTCACCAGACGAGGGGAACACTGAAGCTTTCTTT
CASSPDEGNTEAFF
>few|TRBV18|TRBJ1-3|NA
TGTGCCAGCTCACCACCCGGGAGCATCTCTGGAAACACCATATATTTT
CASSPPGSISGNTIYF
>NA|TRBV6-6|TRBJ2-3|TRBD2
TGTGCCAGCAGCCCCACCGGGACTAGCGGGAGGCCTTTTGGCGCAGATACGCAGTATTTT
CASSPTGTSGRPFGADTQYF
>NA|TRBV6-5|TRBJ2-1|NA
TGTGCCAGCACCGACGAGGCGGGTAGTGAGCAGTTCTTC
CASTDEAGSEQFF
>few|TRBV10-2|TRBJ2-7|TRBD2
TGCGCCAGCAGTGATATGGGACTAGCGTCCTACGAGCAGTACTTC
CASSDMGLASYEQYF
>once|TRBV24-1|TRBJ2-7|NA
TGTGCCACCCCCGAGAAGATGGCGGGACCCCGGATTGTAGAGCAGTACTTC
CATPEKMAGPRIVEQYF
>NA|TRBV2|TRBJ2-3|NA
TGTGCCAGCAGTGATGACTATATAACAGATACGCAGTATTTT
CASSDDYITDTQYF
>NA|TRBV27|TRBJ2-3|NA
TGTGCCAGCAGACCCAGAGCGGATTCTAGCACAGATACGCAGTATTTT
CASRPRADSSTDTQYF
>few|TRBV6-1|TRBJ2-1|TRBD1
TGTGCCAGCAGTGAAGCGTCGACAGGGGGCTCGCAGTTCTTC
CASSEASTGGSQFF
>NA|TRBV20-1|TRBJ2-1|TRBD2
TGCAGTGCTAGTACTCCGGGACTAGCGGGAGGTGATGAGCAGTTCTTC
CSASTPGLAGGDEQFF
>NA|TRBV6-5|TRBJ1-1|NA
TGTGCCAGCAGCTCCGGGGAGAACACTGAAGCTTTCTTT
CASSSGENTEAFF
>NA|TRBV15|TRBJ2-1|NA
TGTGCCACCAGCAGAGACGCAGGTGAGCAGTTCTTC
CATSRDAGEQFF
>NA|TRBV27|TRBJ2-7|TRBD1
TGTGCCAGCAGTTTCGGGGACAGGGTTTACGAGCAGTACTTC
CASSFGDRVYEQYF
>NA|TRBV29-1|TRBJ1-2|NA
TGCAGCGTTGGCCCACAACAGGGTGGCGGCTACACCTTC
CSVGPQQGGGYTF
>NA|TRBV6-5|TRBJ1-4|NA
TGTGCCAGCACACGGACAGTGAATGAAAAACTGTTTTTT
CASTRTVNEKLFF
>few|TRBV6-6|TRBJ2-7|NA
TGTGCCAGCAGGGACCAACTAGCCACGTACGAGCAGTACTTC
CASRDQLATYEQYF
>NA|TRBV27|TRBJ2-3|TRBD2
TGTGCCAGCAGACGGACTAGCGGGAGTCGGACAGATACGCAGTATTTT
CASRRTSGSRTDTQYF
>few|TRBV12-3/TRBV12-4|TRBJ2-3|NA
TGTGCCAGCAGTCCCCCCAACGGGGCGCAGTATTTT
CASSPPNGAQYF
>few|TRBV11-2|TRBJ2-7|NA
TGTGCCAGCAGCTTAGAGTTTCAGTCTGGCGAGCAGTACTTC
CASSLEFQSGEQYF
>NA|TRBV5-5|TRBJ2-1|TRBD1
TGTGCCAGCAGCTCGGGACAGGGGGCGCTGTACAATGAGCAGTTCTTC
CASSSGQGALYNEQFF
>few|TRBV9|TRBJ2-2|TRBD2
TGTGCCAGCAGCGTCCGTCTCCTAGCGGGAGGGCGCGACACCGGGGAGCTGTTTTTT
CASSVRLLAGGRDTGELFF
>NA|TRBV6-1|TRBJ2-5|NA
TGTGCCAGCAGTGAAAAGGGGGGGGGATCACGGTTAAAAGAGACCCAGTACTTC
CASSEKGGGSRLKETQYF
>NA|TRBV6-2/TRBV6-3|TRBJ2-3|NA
TGTGCCAGCAGTTACTGGTCCCGGGACACAGATACGCAGTATTTT
CASSYWSRDTDTQYF
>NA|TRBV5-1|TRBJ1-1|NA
TGCGCCAGCAGCTTGACAGGCCAGCCCTACACTGAAGCTTTCTTT
CASSLTGQPYTEAFF
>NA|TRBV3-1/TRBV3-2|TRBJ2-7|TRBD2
TGTGCCAGCAGCCAAGAAGGTAGCGGGGCCTCCTACGAGCAGTACTTC
CASSQEGSGASYEQYF
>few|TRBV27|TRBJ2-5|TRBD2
TGTGCCAGCAGTTTACGGCGGGAGGGGGGTGAGACCCAGTACTTC
CASSLRREGGETQYF
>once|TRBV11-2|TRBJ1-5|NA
TGTGCCAGCAGCTTAGAGGGAGGCCAGCCCCAGCATTTT
CASSLEGGQPQHF
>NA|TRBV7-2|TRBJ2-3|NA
TGTGCCAGCAGCTTCAGGTGGGATACGCAGTATTTT
CASSFRWDTQYF
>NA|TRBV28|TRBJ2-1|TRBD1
TGTGCCAGCAGTCCCGACAGGGGGTCCTACAATGAGCAGTTCTTC
CASSPDRGSYNEQFF
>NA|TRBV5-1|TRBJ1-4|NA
TGCGCCAGCAGCCTCACCGGGATGGAAAAACTGTTTTTT
CASSLTGMEKLFF